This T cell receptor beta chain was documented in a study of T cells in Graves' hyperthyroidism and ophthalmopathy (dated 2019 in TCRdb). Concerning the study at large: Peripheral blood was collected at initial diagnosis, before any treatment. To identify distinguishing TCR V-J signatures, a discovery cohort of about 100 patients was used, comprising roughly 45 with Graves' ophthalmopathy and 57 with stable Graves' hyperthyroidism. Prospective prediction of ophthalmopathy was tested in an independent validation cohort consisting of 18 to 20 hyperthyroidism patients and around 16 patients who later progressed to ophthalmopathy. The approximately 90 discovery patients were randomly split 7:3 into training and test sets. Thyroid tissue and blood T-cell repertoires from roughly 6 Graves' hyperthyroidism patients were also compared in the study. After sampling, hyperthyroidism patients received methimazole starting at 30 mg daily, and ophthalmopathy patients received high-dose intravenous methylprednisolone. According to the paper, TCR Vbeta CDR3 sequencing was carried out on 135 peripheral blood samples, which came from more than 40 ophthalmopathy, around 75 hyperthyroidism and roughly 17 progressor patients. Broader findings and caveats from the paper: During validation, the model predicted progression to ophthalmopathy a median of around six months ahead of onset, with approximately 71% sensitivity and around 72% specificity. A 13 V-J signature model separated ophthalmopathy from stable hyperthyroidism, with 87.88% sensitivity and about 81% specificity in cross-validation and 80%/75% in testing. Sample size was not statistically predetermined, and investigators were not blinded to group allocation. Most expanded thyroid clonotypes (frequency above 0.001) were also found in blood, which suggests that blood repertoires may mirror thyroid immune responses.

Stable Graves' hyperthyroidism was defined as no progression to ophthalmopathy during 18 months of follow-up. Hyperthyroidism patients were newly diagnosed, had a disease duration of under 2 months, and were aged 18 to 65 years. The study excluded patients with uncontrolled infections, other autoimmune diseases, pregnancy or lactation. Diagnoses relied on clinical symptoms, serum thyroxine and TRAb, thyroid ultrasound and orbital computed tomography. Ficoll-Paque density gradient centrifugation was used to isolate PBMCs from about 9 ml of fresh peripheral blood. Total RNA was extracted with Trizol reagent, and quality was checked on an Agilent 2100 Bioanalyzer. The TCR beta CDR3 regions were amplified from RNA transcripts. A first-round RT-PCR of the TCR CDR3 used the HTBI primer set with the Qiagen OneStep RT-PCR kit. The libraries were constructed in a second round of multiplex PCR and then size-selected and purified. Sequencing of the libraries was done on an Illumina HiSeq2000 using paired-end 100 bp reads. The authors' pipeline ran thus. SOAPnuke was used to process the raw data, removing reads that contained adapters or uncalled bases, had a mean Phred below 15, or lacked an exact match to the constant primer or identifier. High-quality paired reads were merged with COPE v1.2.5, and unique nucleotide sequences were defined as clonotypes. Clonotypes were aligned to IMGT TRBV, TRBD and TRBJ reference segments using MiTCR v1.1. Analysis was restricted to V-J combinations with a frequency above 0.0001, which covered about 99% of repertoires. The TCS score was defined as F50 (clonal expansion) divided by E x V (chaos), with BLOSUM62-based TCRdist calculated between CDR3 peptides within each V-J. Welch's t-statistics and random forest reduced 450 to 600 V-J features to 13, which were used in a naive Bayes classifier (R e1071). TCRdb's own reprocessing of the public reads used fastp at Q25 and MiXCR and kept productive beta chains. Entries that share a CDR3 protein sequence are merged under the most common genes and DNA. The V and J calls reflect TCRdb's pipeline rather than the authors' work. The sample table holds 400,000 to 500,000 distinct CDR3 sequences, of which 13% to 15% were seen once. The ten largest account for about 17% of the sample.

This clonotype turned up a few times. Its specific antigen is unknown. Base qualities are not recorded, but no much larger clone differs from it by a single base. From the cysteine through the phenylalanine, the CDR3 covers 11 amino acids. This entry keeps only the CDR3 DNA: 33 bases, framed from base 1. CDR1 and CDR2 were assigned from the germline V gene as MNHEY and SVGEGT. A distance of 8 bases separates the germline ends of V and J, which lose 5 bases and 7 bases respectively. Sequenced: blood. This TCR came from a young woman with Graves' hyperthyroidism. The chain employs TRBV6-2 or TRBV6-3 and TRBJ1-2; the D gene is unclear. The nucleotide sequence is TGTGCCAGCAGTCCCGGCCTTGGCTACACCTTC. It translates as CASSPGLGYTF.